This entry lists 9 T cell receptor beta chains sequenced from one sample in a study of blood T cell repertoires in COVID-19. Assay: immunoSEQ multiplex PCR; the TCRdb copy retains only in-frame clones and omits some. This sample has 200,000 to 250,000 clones, with 80% to 95% found just once. What was sequenced was peripheral blood. The receptor set was obtained from a man between 60 and 75 years old with COVID-19, enrolled during active disease.

The V gene is TRBV21-1, the J gene TRBJ2-7; TRBD1 was called by the table and not checked on the DNA. TRBV21-1 is a recognized pseudogene. CDR3 size: 13 residues. CDR3 bases: TGTGCCAGCAGGACAGGGGGAAGCTACGAGCAGTACTTC. Amino acids: CASRTGGSYEQYF.

The chain uses TRBV5-4 and TRBJ1-6, with TRBD1 matching 7 bases. Germline CDR1 is SGHNT and CDR2 is YYREEE (reference sequence). Trimming took 6 bases from V and 7 from J; bases not matched to a gene: 10. The CDR3 runs to 15 residues. CDR3 region: CASKFGRGENSPLHF. CDR3 bases: TGTGCCAGCAAATTCGGCAGGGGGGAGAATTCACCCCTCCACTTT. Variable domain in full (rest from reference TRBV5-4 and TRBJ1-6): ETGVTQSPTHLIKTRGQQVTLRCSSQSGHNTVSWYQQALGQGPQFIFQYYREEENGRGNFPPRFSGLQFPNYSSELNVNALELDDSALYLCASKFGRGENSPLHFGNGTRLTVT.

The count of this clone is one. The V gene is TRBV5-4, the J gene TRBJ2-7, with 7 bases that match TRBD1. Germline assignment: CDR1 SGHNT and CDR2 YYREEE (reference sequence). The CDR3 length is 15 residues. The V segment lost 0 bases and the J segment 1 base; nucleotides outside the gene matches: 4. Here the CDR3 reads CASSLAPQGSYEQYF. As DNA, the CDR3 is TGTGCCAGCAGCTTGGCCCCACAGGGGTCCTACGAGCAGTACTTC.

This clone was counted once. J is TRBJ2-2 and V is TRBV18, with D possibly being TRBD1 (6 bases). The V gene's germline CDR1 is KGHSH and CDR2 LQKENI. The CDR3 loop spans 15 amino acids. V was shortened by 3 bases and J by 2 bases, with 10 bases between the two germline ends. The CDR3 loop is CASSPTDRNTGELFF. CDR3 nucleotide sequence: TGTGCCAGCTCACCTACGGACAGAAACACCGGGGAGCTGTTTTTT.

The chain combines TRBV19 with TRBJ1-1; tentatively, D is TRBD1 (5 bases). V was clipped by 8 bases and J by 3 bases, with 13 bases between them. CDR3 length: 13 residues. The germline V gene encodes CDR1 LNHDA and CDR2 SQIVND (reference sequence). CDR3 in amino acids: CASGVFRDTEAFF. CDR3 DNA sequence: TGTGCCAGTGGTGTTTTCAGGGACACTGAAGCTTTCTTT. The full variable domain, in which reference TRBV19 and TRBJ1-1 provide the parts outside the CDR3, is DGGITQSPKYLFRKEGQNVTLSCEQNLNHDAMYWYRQDPGQGLRLIYYSQIVNDFQKGDIAEGYSVSREKKESFPLTVTSAQKNPTAFYLCASGVFRDTEAFFGQGTRLTVV.

V is TRBV29-1 and J is TRBJ2-1; 9 nucleotides line up with TRBD1. With V trimmed by 5 bases and J by 8 bases, 10 bases remained unmatched. Germline V CDR1 and CDR2: SQVTM, ANQGSEA. This CDR3 comprises 14 residues. The CDR3 is CSVRRDRESDEQFF. The CDR3 coding sequence is TGCAGCGTTCGGCGGGACAGGGAATCCGATGAGCAGTTCTTC.

Only one count was recorded for this clone. The CDR3 here is CASSTTGTEAFF. The CDR3 DNA is TGTGCCAGCAGTACAACAGGCACTGAAGCTTTCTTT. This chain connects TRBV6-2 or TRBV6-3 to TRBJ1-1; D possibly corresponds to TRBD1 (5 bases). The V gene lost 5 bases and the J gene lost 4 bases, with 8 bases spanning the gap. The CDR3 covers 12 residues. The germline CDR1 and CDR2 sequences are MNHEY and SVGEGT.

This chain uses TRBV18 with TRBJ1-2; perhaps TRBD1 as D (6 bases). V shed 3 bases and J shed 4 bases, with 18 bases lying between them. This CDR3 spans 16 amino acids. CDR1 KGHSH and CDR2 LQKENI come from the germline V gene. The CDR3, as DNA: TGTGCCAGCTCACCCCCGTTTAGGGGACACATCTATGGCTACACCTTC. Its translation: CASSPPFRGHIYGYTF. Variable domain in full (rest from reference TRBV18 and TRBJ1-2): NAGVMQNPRHLVRRRGQEARLRCSPMKGHSHVYWYRQLPEEGLKFMVYLQKENIIDESGMPKERFSAEFPKEGPSILRIQQVVRGDSAAYFCASSPPFRGHIYGYTFGSGTRLTVV.

This chain links TRBV6-2 or TRBV6-3 with TRBJ2-7; 13 nucleotides line up with TRBD2. Trimming removed 5 bases from V and 7 bases from J; junction bases left unmatched: 5. Germline CDR1 MNHEY, CDR2 SVGEGT. The CDR3 has 14 residues. Written as DNA, the CDR3 is TGTGCCAGCAGTGACGGGACTAGCGGGACAGAGCAGTACTTC. Translating it yields CASSDGTSGTEQYF.